Listed here are 6 T cell receptor beta chains from one sample, sequenced in a study of blood T cell repertoires in COVID-19. Data came from immunoSEQ multiplex PCR; TCRdb stores just in-frame clones and leaves some out. In the table there are tens of thousands of clones, around 92% of which are singletons. Specimen: peripheral blood. The receptors shown here come from a man between 60 and 75 years old with acute or convalescent COVID-19.

This chain joins TRBV3-1 (or the pseudogene TRBV3-2) and TRBJ1-4, with 7 bases that match TRBD1. CDR1 and CDR2 from the germline V gene are LGHDT and YNNKEL (reference sequence). The V gene end was trimmed by 4 bases and the J gene end by 0 bases; junction bases not matched to a gene: 5. The length of the CDR3 is 16 residues. The CDR3 loop is CASSLRTGATNEKLFF. The CDR3 nucleotides read TGTGCCAGCAGCCTACGAACAGGGGCAACTAATGAAAAACTGTTTTTT.

V gene TRBV11-2 combines with J gene TRBJ1-6; weak D call: TRBD1 (5 bases). CDR3 length: 15 residues. Germline CDR1 SGHAT, CDR2 FQNNGV. The germline V and J ends were trimmed by 5 bases and 10 bases, with 18 bases remaining between them. The CDR3 DNA reads as TGTGCCAGCAGCGTAATTCAGGGCTCATGGTCACCCCTCCACTTT. Translated: CASSVIQGSWSPLHF.

The genes are TRBV2 and TRBJ1-4, with 7 bases fitting TRBD1. V shed 7 bases and J 4 bases; nucleotides not matched to a gene: 9. The CDR3 runs to 15 residues. Germline values: CDR1 SNHLY, CDR2 FYNNEI. For the CDR3, the DNA is TGTGCCAGCATCAGAAAGGGGGCGAGTAATGAAAAACTGTTTTTT. This sequence encodes CASIRKGASNEKLFF.

The chain links TRBV10-3 to TRBJ2-5; 8 bases line up with TRBD2. Germline V gene lookup returns CDR1 ENHRY and CDR2 SYGVKD. The CDR3 totals 16 residues. The V gene end was trimmed by 3 bases and the J gene end by 0 bases; junction bases not matched to a gene: 6. The CDR3 coding sequence is TGTGCCATCAGTGAAGAGCGGGGGTTATACCAAGAGACCCAGTACTTC. Translating it yields CAISEERGLYQETQYF.

This clone has just a few counts. The gene calls are TRBV7-9 and TRBJ2-7, with a tentative D call TRBD1 (6 bases). V lost 4 bases and J 0 bases, leaving 16 bases between the germline ends. This CDR3 is built from 16 residues. Germline V gives CDR1 SEHNR, CDR2 FQNEAQ (reference sequence). Written as DNA, the CDR3 is TGTGCCAGCAGCTCCACCGGGACAATTGGCTCCTACGAGCAGTACTTC. Translated: CASSSTGTIGSYEQYF.

The chain recombines TRBV19 with TRBJ2-7, with 7 bases fitting TRBD1. The CDR3 is 14 residues long. The germline V gene encodes CDR1 LNHDA and CDR2 SQIVND (reference sequence). The junction had 3 bases not matched to a gene; V was cut back by 4 bases and J by 0 bases. CDR3 sequence (DNA): TGTGCCAGTAGTACGGGACAGCGCTCCTACGAGCAGTACTTC. Protein product: CASSTGQRSYEQYF.